This entry is about one TCR beta chain. Its antigen is currently not known. No base quality information exists; no much larger clone differs at one position. Sequencing was carried out with an Illumina HiSeq 1500. The public reads were reprocessed in TCRdb via fastp at Q25 and MiXCR, keeping in-frame beta chains. Each record represents a unique CDR3 protein, reported with the most common genes and DNA among its rows. The sample table shows about a million distinct CDR3 sequences, and about a third are seen once. 10% to 15% of the sample belongs to the ten largest clones. This entry comes from a study of T cell repertoires in cytomegalovirus infection (dated by TCRdb to between 2019 and 2020). With regard to the full study: Alongside well-studied HLA-B-restricted epitopes, the peptide stimulations were aimed at recently identified HLA-C-restricted CMV epitopes, whose presentation resists viral immunomodulation. Donor HLA type was relevant to the analysis, as public TCR beta signatures indicated carriage of CMV infection together with the matching HLA type. Paper-wide results and their limitations: In both this cohort and an independent cohort of approximately 350 donors, the cumulative frequency of public TCR beta family members distinguished carriers of CMV infection plus the relevant HLA type. The ex vivo response was dominated by HLA-C-restricted CMV-specific TCR beta clonotypes, which also provided the single most frequent clonotype in two of eight donors.

CDR1 and CDR2 were assigned from the germline V gene as MGHDK and SYGVNS. The CDR3, cysteine through phenylalanine, is 13 amino acids long. The kept DNA is CDR3 alone, 39 bases in frame from the first base. V is pared back by 8 bases and J by 2 bases, with 12 bases lying between the germline termini. The treatment or condition label of this sample denotes: in vitro stimulation with specific CMV peptide epitopes to enrich CMV-specific T cells. Specimen: cultured CD8+ T cells from PBMCs, collected from culture after CMV antigen stimulation. The receptor chain draws on TRBV25-1 and TRBJ2-5; TRBD1 is possibly the D segment (6 matching bases). The clonotype comes from a human donor in good health (CMV status not recorded). Some clones in this sample may be carry-over from other donors' samples. The CDR3 corresponds to CASLGGWQETQYF. The sequence in DNA is TGTGCCAGCCTAGGGGGATGGCAAGAGACCCAGTACTTC.